Below, 6 T cell receptor beta chains from the same sample are listed, as sequenced in a study of monozygotic twins with inflammatory bowel disease. TCRdb reprocessed the 5' RACE reads, keeping one entry per CDR3 protein, no DNA. The sample totals some 210,000 distinct CDR3 sequences. Sequencing used blood. Receptor source: a human donor with ulcerative colitis or Crohn's disease, or a healthy co-twin of an affected twin (not recorded which).

The rearrangement joins TRBV13 to TRBJ2-1; TCRdb picks TRBD2, but there is no DNA to check that call. The germline V gene has CDR1 PRHDT and CDR2 FYEKMQ (reference sequence). The CDR3 extends over 21 amino acids. CDR3 protein: CASSLSSGLAGGRDSYNEQFF. The entire variable domain, with the rest obtained from reference TRBV13 and TRBJ2-1, is as follows: AAGVIQSPRHLIKEKRETATLKCYPIPRHDTVYWYQQGPGQDPQFLISFYEKMQSDKGSIPDRFSAQQFSDYHSELNMSSLELGDSALYFCASSLSSGLAGGRDSYNEQFFGPGTRLTVL.

The V gene is TRBV5-5, the J gene TRBJ2-5; the TRBD1 assignment by TCRdb is unverifiable without DNA. The CDR3 is 14 amino acids. Germline V gene data show CDR1 as SGHKS and CDR2 as YYEKEE (reference sequence). The CDR3 reads CASNPAGAGETQYF. The whole variable domain, filled in from reference TRBV5-5 and TRBJ2-5, reads DAGVTQSPTHLIKTRGQQVTLRCSPISGHKSVSWYQQVLGQGPQFIFQYYEKEERGRGNFPDRFSARQFPNYSSELNVNALLLGDSALYLCASNPAGAGETQYFGPGTRLLVL.

The V and J genes are TRBV18 and TRBJ2-7. The CDR3 runs to 12 residues. CDR1 and CDR2 from the germline V gene are KGHSH and LQKENI. CDR3 region: CASSPTGVEQYF.

This chain joins TRBV2 and TRBJ1-1. This CDR3 contains 12 residues. Germline lookup yields CDR1 SNHLY and CDR2 FYNNEI. CDR3: CASSEGRRGAFF.

The chain employs TRBV27 and TRBJ2-2; TCRdb lists TRBD1, though no DNA is available to test this call. Germline V gives CDR1 MNHEY, CDR2 SMNVEV (reference sequence). This CDR3 comprises 17 residues. Here the CDR3 reads CASSTGQGKFDTGELFF.

The V and J genes are TRBV10-3 and TRBJ2-7; TCRdb lists TRBD2, though no DNA is available to test this call. The CDR3 totals 13 residues. Germline V CDR1 and CDR2: ENHRY, SYGVKD. CDR3 loop: CAIRVAGDHEQYF.